Below, 30 T cell receptor beta chains from the same sample are listed, as sequenced in a study of control samples from healthy donors and cancer patients. Using immunoSEQ multiplex PCR, the repertoire was profiled, and TCRdb retains in-frame clones only, with some absent. The sample records 150,000 to 180,000 clones, just under 95% being singletons. The sequenced material came from blood. Receptor source: a middle-aged man in good health.

The CDR3 DNA reads TGTGCCAGCTCTCCCCAGGGGGCCCACACTGAAGCTTTCTTT. This codes for CASSPQGAHTEAFF. The rearrangement joins TRBV18 to TRBJ1-1, with TRBD1 identical over 8 bases. Per germline, CDR1 KGHSH and CDR2 LQKENI. The V gene end was trimmed by 6 bases and the J gene end by 3 bases; junction bases not matched to a gene: 6. The CDR3 consists of 14 residues.

This clone has only one observation. A read error may produce the germline difference seen at one junction end. The chain combines TRBV3-1 (or the pseudogene TRBV3-2) with TRBJ1-2, with D possibly being TRBD1 (5 bases). CDR3 size: 14 residues. Germline CDR1 is LGHDT and CDR2 is YNNKEL (reference sequence). CDR3 sequence reads: CASRQGGGSYGYTF. CDR3 nucleotide sequence: TGTGCCAGCAGGCAAGGTGGGGGGAGCTATGGCTACACCTTC.

The rearrangement uses TRBV5-1 and TRBJ2-1, with 11 bases that match TRBD2. The germline gives CDR1 SGHRS, CDR2 YFSETQ. The V gene end was trimmed by 0 bases and the J gene end by 8 bases; junction bases not matched to a gene: 7. The CDR3 runs 16 residues. The CDR3 spells CASSLEALAGGDEQFF. Written as DNA, the CDR3 is TGCGCCAGCAGCTTGGAGGCGCTAGCGGGGGGCGATGAGCAGTTCTTC.

Details on this clone: Germline and junction disagree at one end, which may indicate a read error. This rearrangement joins TRBV9 to TRBJ2-3; D is tentatively TRBD1 or TRBD2 (6 bases each). This CDR3 spans 14 amino acids. Germline-derived CDR1 and CDR2 are SGDLS and YYNGEE. CDR3 region: CASSGLRGADTQYF. CDR3 nucleotides: TGTGCCAGTAGCGGCCTCAGGGGAGCAGATACGCAGTATTTT.

This sequence joins TRBV18 and TRBJ1-3, with TRBD1 identical over 9 bases. The germline V gene has CDR1 KGHSH and CDR2 LQKENI. Unmatched junction bases numbered 23, after V lost 6 bases and J lost 2 bases. The CDR3 covers 21 residues. The CDR3 reads CASSPIVSLRDREKTGNTIYF. As DNA, the CDR3 is TGTGCCAGCTCCCCGATAGTCTCGCTCCGGGACAGGGAGAAAACTGGAAACACCATATATTTT.

The chain couples TRBV5-6 to TRBJ1-1, with D possibly matching TRBD1 (6 bases). V gave up 3 bases and J gave up 10 bases, with 13 bases separating them. Germline CDR1 is SGHDT and CDR2 is YYEEEE. The CDR3 totals 12 residues. In nucleotides, the CDR3 is TGTGCCAGCAGCTCTGGGGGGGCCCCAGCTTTCTTT. It specifies CASSSGGAPAFF.

This chain joins TRBV7-9 and TRBJ1-5; no firm D call. The germline gives CDR1 SEHNR, CDR2 FQNEAQ (reference sequence). The V gene lost 1 base and the J gene lost 4 bases, with 8 bases spanning the gap. The CDR3 consists of 14 residues. The CDR3 region is CASSLGTTNQPQHF. In nucleotides, the CDR3 is TGTGCCAGCAGCTTAGGGACCACGAATCAGCCCCAGCATTTT.

This rearrangement joins TRBV19 to TRBJ1-1, with D perhaps matching TRBD1 (6 bases). CDR1 LNHDA and CDR2 SQIVND come from the germline V gene (reference sequence). The CDR3 spans 15 residues. V lost 4 bases to trimming and J lost 0 bases, with 12 bases between them. The CDR3 spells CASSTSGAMNTEAFF. In nucleotides, the CDR3 is TGTGCCAGTAGTACCTCAGGGGCGATGAACACTGAAGCTTTCTTT.

This clone appeared a single time. The chain is built from TRBV19 and TRBJ1-2; D ambiguous. Trimming left V 3 bases short and J 7 bases short, with 21 bases between. Germline CDR1 reads LNHDA; CDR2 reads SQIVND (reference sequence). The CDR3 length is 16 residues. CDR3 amino acids: CASSIPSTPTEVGYTF. CDR3 sequence (DNA): TGTGCCAGTAGTATCCCCTCAACTCCCACCGAGGTTGGCTACACCTTC.

This chain connects TRBV4-1 to TRBJ1-1; tentatively, D is TRBD1 (5 bases). Between the trimmed V and J ends, which lost 5 bases and 3 bases, there was a span of 19 bases. CDR1 and CDR2 (germline): MGHRA, YSYEKL. CDR3 length: 16 amino acids. Here the CDR3 DNA reads TGCGCCAGCAGCGGCGGAATGGGGGTCCGGGACACTGAAGCTTTCTTT. Protein product: CASSGGMGVRDTEAFF.

The chain carries TRBV19 and TRBJ1-5; D gene unclear. The CDR3 has 13 residues. Germline CDR1 reads LNHDA; CDR2 reads SQIVND (reference sequence). Deletions cut 3 bases from V and 6 bases from J, with 9 bases between. CDR3 residues: CASSIGRAQPQHF. In nucleotides, the CDR3 is TGTGCCAGTAGTATTGGGCGGGCTCAGCCCCAGCATTTT.

The rearrangement links TRBV23-1 to TRBJ1-1; 8 nucleotides align to TRBD1. TRBV23-1 has ORF status, its function being uncertain. Trimming removed 0 bases from V and 1 base from J; junction bases left unmatched: 10. The CDR3 length is 18 residues. CDR3 protein: CASSQSHWTGSGNTEAFF. The CDR3 DNA reads TGCGCCAGCAGTCAATCGCATTGGACAGGGAGTGGGAACACTGAAGCTTTCTTT.

The J gene is TRBJ1-1, the V gene TRBV28; D is unresolved. Looked up from germline, CDR1 is MDHEN and CDR2 is SYDVKM. V lost 2 bases and J lost 10, with 14 bases in between. This CDR3 has 13 amino acids. CDR3 DNA sequence: TGTGCCAGCAGTTTACCAACCAAGAAAGGAGCTTTCTTT. Amino acid sequence: CASSLPTKKGAFF.

This chain uses TRBV9 with TRBJ2-3, with 10 bases that match TRBD1. Germline V CDR1 and CDR2: SGDLS, YYNGEE. The V gene end was trimmed by 0 bases and the J gene end by 4 bases; junction bases not matched to a gene: 11. The CDR3 runs 18 residues. CDR3 protein: CASSVATSGTGASDTQYF. The CDR3, as DNA: TGTGCCAGCAGCGTAGCGACCTCCGGGACAGGGGCTTCAGATACGCAGTATTTT.

The chain recombines TRBV19 with TRBJ1-2; 7 bases are shared with TRBD1. Germline loops: CDR1 LNHDA, CDR2 SQIVND (reference sequence). This CDR3 is built from 14 residues. The V segment lost 4 bases and the J segment 8 bases; nucleotides outside the gene matches: 10. CDR3 sequence: CASSSDRAAGGYTF. The CDR3 DNA reads TGTGCCAGTAGTAGCGACAGGGCAGCGGGCGGCTACACCTTC.

The genes are TRBV18 and TRBJ1-5, with TRBD1 as a possible D gene (5 bases). The germline gives CDR1 KGHSH, CDR2 LQKENI. V was trimmed by 3 bases and J by 1 base, leaving 13 bases between them. This CDR3 is 16 amino acids long. The CDR3 reads CASSPGYGGSNQPQHF. The CDR3 DNA is TGTGCCAGCTCACCGGGTTATGGGGGGAGCAATCAGCCCCAGCATTTT.

The chain employs TRBV2 and TRBJ1-1; D gene ambiguous. The germline V and J ends were trimmed by 3 bases and 6 bases, with 11 bases remaining between them. Germline CDR1 and CDR2: SNHLY and FYNNEI. This CDR3 region has 13 residues. DNA of the CDR3: TGTGCCAGCAGTGAGGGGAGAGTCGCTGAAGCTTTCTTT. This translates into CASSEGRVAEAFF. Using reference TRBV2 and TRBJ1-1 for the parts outside the CDR3, the full variable domain is EPEVTQTPSHQVTQMGQEVILRCVPISNHLYFYWYRQILGQKVEFLVSFYNNEISEKSEIFDDQFSVERPDGSNFTLKIRSTKLEDSAMYFCASSEGRVAEAFFGQGTRLTVV.

The chain couples TRBV21-1 to TRBJ2-2; the table names TRBD1, a call not compared with the DNA. TRBV21-1 is flagged as a pseudogene. This CDR3 region has 15 residues. In DNA, the CDR3 is TGTGCCAGCAGCCCCCGGACAGGGGGCACCGGGGAGCTGTTTTTT. It translates to CASSPRTGGTGELFF.

The chain carries TRBV11-2 and TRBJ1-1, with unresolved D. Germline V gene data show CDR1 as SGHAT and CDR2 as FQNNGV. Deletions cut 1 base from V and 0 bases from J, with 9 bases between. This CDR3 is built from 15 residues. Here the CDR3 reads CASSLGRGLNTEAFF. The CDR3 bases are TGTGCCAGCAGCTTAGGGAGAGGGCTGAACACTGAAGCTTTCTTT.

The chain is built from TRBV7-8 and TRBJ1-1, with a tentative D call TRBD1 (5 bases). Trimming left V 2 bases short and J 6 bases short, with 19 bases between. The germline V gene has CDR1 SGHVS and CDR2 FQNEAQ. This CDR3 region has 16 residues. CDR3 protein: CASSLNPGTQRAEAFF. Written as DNA, the CDR3 is TGTGCCAGCAGCTTAAACCCCGGGACCCAAAGAGCTGAAGCTTTCTTT.

V is TRBV27 and J is TRBJ1-2; a weak D match, TRBD1 (5 bases). Trimming removed 3 bases at V and 4 bases at J, with 12 bases between. The CDR3 is 14 amino acids. Germline assignment: CDR1 MNHEY and CDR2 SMNVEV (reference sequence). Here the CDR3 DNA reads TGTGCCAGCAGTTTGGGCAGGGCCATCTATGGCTACACCTTC. Translating gives CASSLGRAIYGYTF.

V gene TRBV5-5 combines with J gene TRBJ1-5, with 7 bases lining up with TRBD1. Germline V gene lookup returns CDR1 SGHKS and CDR2 YYEKEE (reference sequence). Trimming cost V 4 bases and J 6 bases; bases outside gene matches: 10. The CDR3 is 15 residues long. CDR3 nucleotides: TGTGCCAGCAGCCCCATAGGGGGCGCGGGTCAGCCCCAGCATTTT. It encodes CASSPIGGAGQPQHF.

The chain is built from TRBV25-1 and TRBJ1-1; D not certain. V shed 4 bases and J shed 4 bases, with 10 bases lying between them. The CDR3 extends over 13 amino acids. Germline V CDR1 and CDR2: MGHDK, SYGVNS. The CDR3 nucleotides are TGTGCCAGCAGTGGTATCCGACGCACTGAAGCTTTCTTT. Its protein is CASSGIRRTEAFF.

This clone showed up just once. As DNA, the CDR3 is TGTGCCAGCAAAGGACCCTCGCCCTACGAGCAGTACTTC. Translated, it gives CASKGPSPYEQYF. J is TRBJ2-7 and V is TRBV6-5, with no clear D. Trimming stripped 7 bases from V and 2 bases from J, with 12 bases between. CDR1 is MNHEY, CDR2 SVGAGI, per germline. The CDR3 runs 13 residues.

V gene TRBV24-1 combines with J gene TRBJ1-5, with D possibly matching TRBD1 (5 bases). From germline, CDR1 is KGHDR and CDR2 SFDVKD. V lost 4 bases and J 9 bases, leaving 15 bases between the germline ends. This CDR3 is 14 amino acids long. In DNA form, the CDR3 reads TGTGCCACCAGTGACGGGACCCGCGGAGGGCCCCAGCATTTT. Amino acid sequence: CATSDGTRGGPQHF.

V and J are TRBV2 and TRBJ1-1, with D hard to call. Trimming took off 11 bases at V and 4 bases at J, with 17 bases between the two ends. There are 13 residues in the CDR3. The germline CDR1 and CDR2 sequences are SNHLY and FYNNEI. The CDR3 here is CAGTESYGTEAFF. The CDR3 bases are TGTGCCGGCACGGAGAGTTACGGCACTGAAGCTTTCTTT.

This clone was seen a single time. The chain carries TRBV7-9 and TRBJ1-3; perhaps TRBD1 as D (6 bases). The CDR3 spans 14 residues. Germline-derived CDR1 and CDR2 are SEHNR and FQNEAQ (reference sequence). Trimming removed 6 bases from V and 3 bases from J, with 12 bases in between. CDR3 sequence reads: CASRLPGVGNTIYF. The CDR3 coding sequence is TGTGCCAGCAGACTTCCAGGGGTTGGAAACACCATATATTTT.

The chain couples TRBV4-1 to TRBJ1-1; D gene unclear. Trimming stripped 0 bases from V and 1 base from J, with 12 bases between. Germline assignment: CDR1 MGHRA and CDR2 YSYEKL. The CDR3 is made up of 16 amino acids. The CDR3 protein is CASSQDPPDSNTEAFF. CDR3 DNA sequence: TGCGCCAGCAGCCAAGATCCCCCGGATTCGAACACTGAAGCTTTCTTT.

V gene TRBV10-3 combines with J gene TRBJ2-7, with TRBD1 matching over 10 bases. Germline values: CDR1 ENHRY, CDR2 SYGVKD. This CDR3 contains 11 residues. After removal of 10 bases from V and 6 bases from J, the junction contained 3 bases not matched to a gene. Written as DNA, the CDR3 is TGTGCCACGCGGACAGGGGGCGAGCAGTACTTC. Protein: CATRTGGEQYF.

The chain couples TRBV9 to TRBJ2-3, with 8 bases aligning to TRBD2. The length of the CDR3 is 14 residues. J lost 4 bases, V lost 4 bases, and 5 bases had no gene match. Germline assignment: CDR1 SGDLS and CDR2 YYNGEE. The CDR3 DNA reads as TGTGCCAGCAGCCCCGGGGGGGCCCCAGATACGCAGTATTTT. Amino acids: CASSPGGAPDTQYF.